The 22 T cell receptor beta chains reported below all come from one sample, sequenced in a study of T cell responses to AZD1222 COVID-19 vaccine (dated by TCRdb to the early 2020s). The sample's time point label, in plain terms: about 28 days (+/-7) after the second vaccine dose. The library was obtained by the immunoSEQ multiplex PCR assay. In its TCRdb copy, this immuneACCESS table keeps in-frame sequences only and misses some clones. Where compared with another copy, unresolved V genes explain less than half of these, and the others have no known cause. Counted in this sample were about 170,000 clones; about 83% of them appeared once. The ten largest clones represent 0.85% to 1.2% of the sample. Specimen: peripheral blood, collected 28 days after the second AZD1222 dose. Every receptor here comes from an adult who received the AZD1222 COVID-19 vaccine.

The chain joins TRBV4-1 to TRBJ1-1, with 7 bases lining up with TRBD1. Unmatched junction bases numbered 4, after V lost 6 bases and J lost 0 bases. CDR1 is MGHRA, CDR2 YSYEKL, per germline. CDR3 length: 14 residues. In nucleotides, the CDR3 is TGCGCCAGCAGACAGGGGACGATGAACACTGAAGCTTTCTTT. Amino acids: CASRQGTMNTEAFF.

Here the CDR3 reads CASSLGPGGQPQHF. CDR3 nucleotides: TGTGCCAGCAGCTTAGGCCCAGGAGGTCAGCCCCAGCATTTT. The chain combines TRBV11-2 with TRBJ1-5, with no clear D. The ends were cut back, 1 base at V and 6 bases at J, with 10 bases in the middle. Germline values: CDR1 SGHAT, CDR2 FQNNGV. The length of the CDR3 is 14 residues.

The chain carries TRBV6-5 and TRBJ2-7; the D gene is possibly TRBD1 (6 bases). CDR3 length: 15 residues. Germline V lookup: CDR1 MNHEY, CDR2 SVGAGI. V gave up 4 bases and J gave up 7 bases, with 20 bases separating them. This CDR3 reads CASSLERTVPGEQYF. As DNA, the CDR3 is TGTGCCAGCAGTTTAGAGCGGACAGTACCGGGAGAGCAGTACTTC.

V and J are TRBV3-1 (or the pseudogene TRBV3-2) and TRBJ2-2; 7 positions match TRBD1. J was trimmed by 4 bases and V by 0 bases; bases with no gene match: 5. CDR1 is LGHDT and CDR2 is YNNKEL in the germline V gene (reference sequence). This CDR3 is 16 amino acids long. The CDR3 DNA follows: TGTGCCAGCAGCCAAGATAAAGGGGGCGTCACCGGGGAGCTGTTTTTT. Translating gives CASSQDKGGVTGELFF.

There are a few counts of this clone. The rearrangement links TRBV15 to TRBJ2-1, with D perhaps TRBD1 or TRBD2 (5 bases each). V dropped 0 bases and J dropped 5 bases, with 11 bases sitting between them. Germline V gene lookup returns CDR1 LNHNV and CDR2 YYDKDF (reference sequence). CDR3 size: 15 residues. CDR3 amino acids: CATSRDGTAHNEQFF. As DNA, the CDR3 is TGTGCCACCAGCAGAGACGGGACGGCCCACAATGAGCAGTTCTTC.

This clone was seen just once. The V call is TRBV30, the J call TRBJ2-5, with 8 nucleotides matching TRBD1. This CDR3 is 15 amino acids long. Losses at the gene ends were 8 bases for V and 5 bases for J; bases not matched to a gene: 16. The germline V gene has CDR1 GTSNPN and CDR2 SVGIG (reference sequence). The CDR3 is CAVSVSSGGTETQYF. Written as DNA, the CDR3 is TGTGCCGTCAGTGTATCCTCAGGGGGCACGGAGACCCAGTACTTC.

This clone was counted between two and nine times. The chain links TRBV5-1 to TRBJ1-1, with D perhaps TRBD1 (6 bases). Germline V gene data show CDR1 as SGHRS and CDR2 as YFSETQ. Trimming left V 4 bases short and J 1 base short, with 26 bases between. The CDR3 loop spans 19 amino acids. CDR3 sequence: CASSAGYSGTTNPNTEAFF. The CDR3 DNA reads as TGCGCCAGCAGCGCCGGATACTCCGGGACAACCAACCCGAACACTGAAGCTTTCTTT.

The chain has TRBV6-2 or TRBV6-3 and TRBJ2-2, with unresolved D. This CDR3 contains 13 residues. Germline V gene data show CDR1 as MNHEY and CDR2 as SVGEGT. Deletions cut 2 bases from V and 3 bases from J, with 4 bases between. CDR3: CASSYPYTGELFF. The CDR3 nucleotides read TGTGCCAGCAGTTACCCGTACACCGGGGAGCTGTTTTTT.

J is TRBJ2-1 and V is TRBV4-1; possible D gene TRBD1, 5 bases. The CDR3 totals 18 residues. The germline gives CDR1 MGHRA, CDR2 YSYEKL. V lost 4 bases, J lost 7 bases, and 26 bases lay in between. The CDR3 coding sequence is TGCGCCAGCAGCCTCACCGGGTCACAATTTGGCTCAGGGAATGAGCAGTTCTTC. Its protein is CASSLTGSQFGSGNEQFF.

The gene calls are TRBV6-5 and TRBJ1-2, with D perhaps matching TRBD1 (5 bases). Germline values: CDR1 MNHEY, CDR2 SVGAGI. The V gene lost 0 bases and the J gene lost 5 bases, with 7 bases spanning the gap. This CDR3 has 13 residues. The CDR3 nucleotides read TGTGCCAGCAGTTACTCGACAGCTTATGGCTACACCTTC. Its protein product is CASSYSTAYGYTF.

This chain connects TRBV4-1 to TRBJ1-1; 12 nucleotides align to TRBD1. Losses at the gene ends were 6 bases for V and 1 base for J; bases not matched to a gene: 9. The CDR3 covers 17 residues. The V gene's germline CDR1 is MGHRA and CDR2 YSYEKL. This CDR3 reads CASRGRDRGPRNTEAFF. In nucleotides, the CDR3 is TGCGCCAGCAGAGGGCGGGACAGGGGGCCGAGGAACACTGAAGCTTTCTTT.

The chain employs TRBV2 and TRBJ1-2; tentative D call: TRBD1 (5 bases). This CDR3 is built from 13 residues. Germline CDR1 is SNHLY and CDR2 is FYNNEI. V was shortened by 6 bases and J by 4 bases, with 12 bases between the two germline ends. The CDR3 here is CASRRDGSYGYTF. The CDR3 coding sequence is TGTGCCAGCAGGAGGGACGGGTCCTATGGCTACACCTTC.

J is TRBJ2-3 and V is TRBV7-9, with a possible D match to TRBD2 (6 bases). This CDR3 spans 12 amino acids. The germline V and J ends were trimmed by 1 base and 10 bases, with 9 bases remaining between them. Per the germline V gene, CDR1 is SEHNR and CDR2 is FQNEAQ (reference sequence). The DNA of the CDR3 is TGTGCCAGCAGCTTAGACGGAGGGGCGCAGTATTTT. This sequence encodes CASSLDGGAQYF.

This clone was seen a single time. This chain uses TRBV4-1 with TRBJ2-7; a weak D match, TRBD1 (5 bases). CDR3 length equals 13 residues. Germline-derived CDR1 and CDR2 are MGHRA and YSYEKL. V gave up 4 bases and J gave up 5 bases, with 12 bases separating them. DNA for the CDR3: TGCGCCAGCAGCCCGGCAGGGATCGACGAGCAGTACTTC. This codes for CASSPAGIDEQYF.

This chain uses TRBV6-1 with TRBJ1-6, with D possibly matching TRBD1 (5 bases). CDR1 and CDR2 (germline): MNHNS, SASEGT. The CDR3 has 14 residues. With 2 bases removed from V and 9 bases from J, the gap between germline ends came to 11 bases. The chain's CDR3 is CASSELGEGSPLHF. CDR3 nucleotides: TGTGCCAGCAGTGAACTAGGGGAAGGTTCACCCCTCCACTTT.

The chain uses TRBV2 and TRBJ1-2; D is perhaps TRBD1 (5 bases). From germline, CDR1 is SNHLY and CDR2 FYNNEI. The CDR3 loop spans 13 amino acids. V was trimmed by 6 bases and J by 8 bases, leaving 16 bases between them. CDR3 sequence (DNA): TGTGCCAGCAGGGGGGACCCCCCTTGGGGCTACACCTTC. This sequence encodes CASRGDPPWGYTF.

This clone was detected only a few times. The V and J genes are TRBV3-1 (or the pseudogene TRBV3-2) and TRBJ1-2, with D uncertain. The CDR3 extends over 13 amino acids. V lost 1 base, J lost 3 bases, and 6 bases lay in between. Germline CDR1 LGHDT, CDR2 YNNKEL (reference sequence). The CDR3 here is CASSQGADYGYTF. The CDR3 DNA follows: TGTGCCAGCAGCCAAGGGGCGGACTATGGCTACACCTTC.

Note on this clone: Other DNA sequences in the same sample also yield this CDR3. The V gene is TRBV5-1, the J gene TRBJ2-7, with 9 bases identical to TRBD1. The V and J ends lost 4 bases and 1 base, in that order; junction bases with no gene match: 3. The CDR3 is 14 amino acids. Germline loops: CDR1 SGHRS, CDR2 YFSETQ. DNA for the CDR3: TGCGCCAGCAGCCTAGACAGGGGGTCCTACGAGCAGTACTTC. Translated: CASSLDRGSYEQYF. Together with reference TRBV5-1 and TRBJ2-7, the CDR3 gives the full variable domain: KAGVTQTPRYLIKTRGQQVTLSCSPISGHRSVSWYQQTPGQGLQFLFEYFSETQRNKGNFPGRFSGRQFSNSRSEMNVSTLELGDSALYLCASSLDRGSYEQYFGPGTRLTVT.

This chain joins TRBV6-2 or TRBV6-3 and TRBJ2-2, with D tentatively TRBD1 (6 bases). The germline V gene has CDR1 MNHEY and CDR2 SVGEGT. The CDR3 length is 14 residues. With 6 bases removed from V and 6 bases from J, the gap between germline ends came to 14 bases. For the CDR3, the DNA is TGTGCCAGCAGCCGGGGACACCCCGCCGGGGAGCTGTTTTTT. It yields the protein CASSRGHPAGELFF.

This sequence joins TRBV7-2 and TRBJ2-3; no clear D gene. The CDR3 length is 13 residues. Per the germline V gene, CDR1 is SGHTA and CDR2 is FQGNSA. V was pared by 3 bases and J by 1 base, with 5 bases between. The CDR3 nucleotides are TGTGCCAGCAGCTTTTGGCGCACAGATACGCAGTATTTT. Its protein product is CASSFWRTDTQYF.

On this clone: At one end, the junction sequence differs from germline, possibly due to a read error. The V and J genes are TRBV15 and TRBJ1-2, with D unresolved. The CDR3 extends over 18 amino acids. From germline, CDR1 is LNHNV and CDR2 YYDKDF (reference sequence). Here the CDR3 DNA reads TGTGCCACCGGCAGAGATGTTCTGGCGCCCGGCACAAAAAATGGCTACACCTTC. As protein: CATGRDVLAPGTKNGYTF.

The genes are TRBV4-1 and TRBJ1-2, with D unresolved. The CDR3 is made up of 15 amino acids. CDR1 and CDR2 from the germline V gene are MGHRA and YSYEKL. The V gene lost 3 bases and the J gene lost 6 bases, with 17 bases spanning the gap. The DNA of the CDR3 is TGCGCCAGCAGCCAGCCCGGTGGTCGGGTGCATGGCTACACCTTC. Protein sequence: CASSQPGGRVHGYTF.